This T cell receptor beta chain is drawn from a study of human T cells and chemical hapten exposure. V shed 5 bases and J 4 bases; nucleotides not matched to a gene: 10. This CDR3 contains 16 residues. TCRdb re-called the RACE reads through MiXCR, storing one row per CDR3 protein. The table shows 45,000 to 65,000 distinct CDR3 sequences, with approximately 9.9% occurring only once. This clonotype occurred many times. What it recognizes is unknown. Findings and caveats of the study: As the donors had alopecia, their immune response may differ from healthy people's.

Stated time point: pre-sensitization, week 0. Specified treatment: therapeutic diphenylcyclopropenone sensitization with weekly scalp DPC. The TCR was taken from a man aged 35 to 55 with alopecia areata. Some clones in this sample may be carry-over from other donors' samples. J is TRBJ1-1 and V is TRBV12-3 or TRBV12-4; 10 bases align to TRBD1. Sequences were derived from whole blood, sampled in connection with sensitization to the hapten diphenylcyclopropenone (DPC). The CDR3 sequence: CASSPTTGGRGTEAFF. The CDR3 nucleotides are TGTGCCAGCAGTCCAACGACAGGGGGCCGGGGCACTGAAGCTTTCTTT.